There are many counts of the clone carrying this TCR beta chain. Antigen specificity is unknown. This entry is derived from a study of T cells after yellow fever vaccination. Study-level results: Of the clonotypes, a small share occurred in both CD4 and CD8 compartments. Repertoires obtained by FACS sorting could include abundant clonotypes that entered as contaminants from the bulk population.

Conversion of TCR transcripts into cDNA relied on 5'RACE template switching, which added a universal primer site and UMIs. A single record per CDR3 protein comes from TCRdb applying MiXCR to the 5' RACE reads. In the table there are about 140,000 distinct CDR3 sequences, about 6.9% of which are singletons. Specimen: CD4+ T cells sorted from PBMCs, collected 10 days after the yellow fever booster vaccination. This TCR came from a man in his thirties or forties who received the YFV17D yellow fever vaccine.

DNA of the CDR3: TGTGCCAGCAGCTTATCTAGCGGGAGTTTGAGCACAGATACGCAGTATTTT. Its translation: CASSLSSGSLSTDTQYF. V is TRBV7-9 and J is TRBJ2-3, with 10 bases matching TRBD2. Losses at the gene ends were 2 bases for V and 0 bases for J; bases not matched to a gene: 5. The CDR3 extends over 17 amino acids. CDR1 is SEHNR and CDR2 is FQNEAQ in the germline V gene (reference sequence).